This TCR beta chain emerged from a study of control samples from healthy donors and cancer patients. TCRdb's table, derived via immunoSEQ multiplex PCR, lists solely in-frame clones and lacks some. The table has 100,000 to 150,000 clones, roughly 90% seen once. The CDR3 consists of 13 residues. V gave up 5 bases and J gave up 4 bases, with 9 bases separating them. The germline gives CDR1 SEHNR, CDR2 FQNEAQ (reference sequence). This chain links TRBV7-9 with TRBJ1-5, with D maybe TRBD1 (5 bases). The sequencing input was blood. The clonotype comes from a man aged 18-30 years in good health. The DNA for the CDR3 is TGTGCCAGCAGCCAGACAGAGAATCAGCCCCAGCATTTT. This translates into CASSQTENQPQHF. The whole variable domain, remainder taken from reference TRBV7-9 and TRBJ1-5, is DTGVSQNPRHKITKRGQNVTFRCDPISEHNRLYWYRQTLGQGPEFLTYFQNEAQLEKSRLLSDRFSAERPKGSFSTLEIQRTEQGDSAMYLCASSQTENQPQHFGDGTRLSIL.